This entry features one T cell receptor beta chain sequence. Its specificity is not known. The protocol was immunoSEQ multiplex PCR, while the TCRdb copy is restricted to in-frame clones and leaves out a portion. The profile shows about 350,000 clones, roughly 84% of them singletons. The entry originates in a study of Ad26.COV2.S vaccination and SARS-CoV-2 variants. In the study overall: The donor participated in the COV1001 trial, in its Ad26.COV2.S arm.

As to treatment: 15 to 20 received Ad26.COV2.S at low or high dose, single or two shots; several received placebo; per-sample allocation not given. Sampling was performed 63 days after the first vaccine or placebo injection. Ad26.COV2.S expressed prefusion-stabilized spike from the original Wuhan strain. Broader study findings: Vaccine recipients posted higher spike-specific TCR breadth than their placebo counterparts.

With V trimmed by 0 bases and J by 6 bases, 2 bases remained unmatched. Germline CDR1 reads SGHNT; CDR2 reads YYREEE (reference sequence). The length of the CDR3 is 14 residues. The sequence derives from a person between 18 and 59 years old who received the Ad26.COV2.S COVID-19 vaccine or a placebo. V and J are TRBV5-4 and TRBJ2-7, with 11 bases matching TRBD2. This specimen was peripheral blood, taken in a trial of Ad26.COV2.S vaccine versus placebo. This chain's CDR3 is CASSLGLAGFEQYF. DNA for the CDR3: TGTGCCAGCAGCTTGGGACTAGCGGGGTTCGAGCAGTACTTC.